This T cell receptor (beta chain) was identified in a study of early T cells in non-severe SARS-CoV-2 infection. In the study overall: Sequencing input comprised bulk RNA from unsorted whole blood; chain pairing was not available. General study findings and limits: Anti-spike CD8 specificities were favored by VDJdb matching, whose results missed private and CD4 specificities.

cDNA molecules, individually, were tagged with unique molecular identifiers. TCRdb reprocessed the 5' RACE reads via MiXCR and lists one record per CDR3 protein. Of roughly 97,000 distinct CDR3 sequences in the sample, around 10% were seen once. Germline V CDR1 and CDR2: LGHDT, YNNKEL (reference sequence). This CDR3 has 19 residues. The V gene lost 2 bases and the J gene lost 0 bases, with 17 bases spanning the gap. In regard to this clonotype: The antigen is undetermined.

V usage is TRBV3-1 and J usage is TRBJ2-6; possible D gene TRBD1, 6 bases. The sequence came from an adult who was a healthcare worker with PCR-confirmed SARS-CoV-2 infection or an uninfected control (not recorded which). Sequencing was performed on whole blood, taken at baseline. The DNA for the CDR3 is TGTGCCAGCAGCCAAATTTTGGGGGCGTATTACTCTGGGGCCAACGTCCTGACTTTC. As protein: CASSQILGAYYSGANVLTF.